These 9 T cell receptor beta chains came from one sample sequenced in a study of blood T cell repertoires in COVID-19. Profiling relied on immunoSEQ multiplex PCR, and the TCRdb table lists in-frame clones only, not all of them. The sample yields approximately 130,000 clones, roughly 81% seen once. Sequencing was carried out using peripheral blood. These receptors all come from a human donor in a cohort sampled during active COVID-19.

The chain couples TRBV21-1 to TRBJ2-3; the table gives TRBD2 as D, unverified against the DNA. TRBV21-1 corresponds to a pseudogene. This CDR3 has 17 amino acids. CDR3 amino acids: CASSNGVGGAWADTQYF. The DNA of the CDR3 is TGTGCCAGCAGCAACGGGGTCGGGGGGGCCTGGGCAGATACGCAGTATTTT.

The rearrangement joins TRBV7-6 to TRBJ1-5; D is unclear. Germline lookup yields CDR1 SGHVS and CDR2 FNYEAQ. The CDR3 covers 17 residues. Trimming took 6 bases from V and 0 from J, leaving 18 bases between them. CDR3 protein: CASSPEAGIYSNQPQHF. The CDR3 bases are TGTGCCAGCAGTCCCGAGGCGGGGATCTATAGCAATCAGCCCCAGCATTTT. The full variable domain, completed using reference TRBV7-6 and TRBJ1-5, is GAGVSQSPRYKVTKRGQDVALRCDPISGHVSLYWYRQALGQGPEFLTYFNYEAQQDKSGLPNDRFSAERPEGSISTLTIQRTEQRDSAMYRCASSPEAGIYSNQPQHFGDGTRLSIL.

This clone has a single count. The chain has TRBV10-3 and TRBJ1-1; 7 bases line up with TRBD1. The germline CDR1 and CDR2 sequences are ENHRY and SYGVKD. The CDR3 covers 16 residues. V dropped 3 bases and J dropped 0; count of bases not matched to a gene: 7. CDR3 sequence: CAISDPRQGVNTEAFF. Written as DNA, the CDR3 is TGTGCCATCAGTGACCCCCGACAGGGTGTGAACACTGAAGCTTTCTTT.

This clone occurred once. V and J are TRBV7-9 and TRBJ1-4; D gene ambiguous. The CDR3 has 14 amino acids. Germline V gene data show CDR1 as SEHNR and CDR2 as FQNEAQ (reference sequence). V was pared by 1 base and J by 6 bases, with 9 bases between. This CDR3 reads CASSLEVGDEKLFF. The CDR3 DNA reads TGTGCCAGCAGCTTAGAGGTGGGCGATGAAAAACTGTTTTTT.

The rearrangement links TRBV2 to TRBJ1-6; the D gene is possibly TRBD1 (5 bases). The CDR3 covers 15 residues. V lost 3 bases, J lost 9 bases, and 15 bases lay in between. Germline values: CDR1 SNHLY, CDR2 FYNNEI. This CDR3 is CASSDSTAGGSPLHF. In DNA form, the CDR3 reads TGTGCCAGCAGTGATTCGACAGCCGGGGGTTCACCCCTCCACTTT. Drawing the rest from reference TRBV2 and TRBJ1-6, the complete variable domain is EPEVTQTPSHQVTQMGQEVILRCVPISNHLYFYWYRQILGQKVEFLVSFYNNEISEKSEIFDDQFSVERPDGSNFTLKIRSTKLEDSAMYFCASSDSTAGGSPLHFGNGTRLTVT.

The V call is TRBV29-1, the J call TRBJ2-1; tentative D call: TRBD2 (5 bases). From germline, CDR1 is SQVTM and CDR2 ANQGSEA. V lost 5 bases and J 0 bases, leaving 11 bases between the germline ends. This CDR3 region has 14 residues. The CDR3 coding sequence is TGCAGCGTTAGCACGGGAATCTCCTACAATGAGCAGTTCTTC. It translates to CSVSTGISYNEQFF.

This chain joins TRBV25-1 and TRBJ2-7, with a weak D call TRBD1 (5 bases). CDR3 length equals 13 residues. Germline values: CDR1 MGHDK, CDR2 SYGVNS. Trimming took off 7 bases at V and 3 bases at J, with 13 bases between the two ends. The DNA for the CDR3 is TGTGCCAGCACCCCGCGACAGAGCTACGAGCAGTACTTC. This gives the protein CASTPRQSYEQYF.

Notes on this clone: The same CDR3 can be traced to other DNA sequences in this sample. The CDR3 DNA sequence: TGTGCCAGCAGTTTACCAGGAAACTATGGCTACACCTTC. It codes for CASSLPGNYGYTF. The V gene is TRBV12-3 or TRBV12-4, the J gene TRBJ1-2, with D uncertain. The length of the CDR3 is 13 residues. Trimming left V 2 bases short and J 2 bases short, with 6 bases between.

This chain connects TRBV27 to TRBJ1-6, with D maybe TRBD1 (6 bases). V dropped 5 bases and J dropped 5 bases, with 10 bases sitting between them. CDR3 size: 14 residues. Germline V lookup: CDR1 MNHEY, CDR2 SMNVEV (reference sequence). The CDR3, as DNA: TGTGCCAGCAGTAACGACAGGAATAATTCACCCCTCCACTTT. Translating gives CASSNDRNNSPLHF.